Given below is one T cell receptor (beta chain) in context. Antigen specificity is unknown. Donors were all healthy Caucasians. The V end was cut by 5 bases, the J end by 1 base, with 18 bases between. The CDR3 totals 17 residues. Germline V gives CDR1 SGHAT, CDR2 FQNNGV. This specimen comes from a study of identical twins. Regarding the study as a whole: For monozygotic twins, models underestimated out-of-frame TCR alpha sharing.

Template switching created a universal primer site, and the cDNA included unique molecular identifiers. TCRdb re-called the 5' RACE reads with MiXCR, one entry per CDR3 protein. Among about 700,000 distinct CDR3 sequences, roughly 8% were seen once, and the ten largest hold roughly 0.97%. The same specimen was also included in a second study, on yellow fever vaccine responses in identical twins.

The genes are TRBV11-2 and TRBJ2-1; D call uncertain. The source material was PBMCs. The clonotype originates from a woman in her late teens or twenties in good health. Here the CDR3 reads CASSPELSTQSYNEQFF. The CDR3 nucleotides read TGTGCCAGCAGCCCCGAACTCTCAACCCAGTCCTACAATGAGCAGTTCTTC.